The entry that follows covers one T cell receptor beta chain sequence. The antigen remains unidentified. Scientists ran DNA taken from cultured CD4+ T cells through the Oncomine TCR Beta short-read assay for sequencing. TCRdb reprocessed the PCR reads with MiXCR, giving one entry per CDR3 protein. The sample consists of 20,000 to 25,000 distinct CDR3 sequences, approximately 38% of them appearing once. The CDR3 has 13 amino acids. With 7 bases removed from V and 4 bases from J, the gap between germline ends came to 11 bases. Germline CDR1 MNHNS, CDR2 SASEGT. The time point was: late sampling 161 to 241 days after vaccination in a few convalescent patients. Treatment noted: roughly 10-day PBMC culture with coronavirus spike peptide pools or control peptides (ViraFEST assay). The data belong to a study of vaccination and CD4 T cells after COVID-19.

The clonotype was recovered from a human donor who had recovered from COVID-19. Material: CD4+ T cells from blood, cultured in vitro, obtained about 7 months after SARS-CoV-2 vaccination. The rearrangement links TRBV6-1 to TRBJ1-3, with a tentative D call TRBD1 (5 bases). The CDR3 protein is CASIDRAGNTIYF. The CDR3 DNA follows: TGTGCCAGCATTGACAGAGCAGGAAACACCATATATTTT.